Listed here are 30 T cell receptor beta chains from one sample, sequenced in a study of patients and donors after allogeneic stem cell transplantation (dated by TCRdb to between 2020 and 2021). The library was obtained by RT-PCR. Reads for this sample came from a NextSeq 550. TCRdb reanalyzed the raw reads on its own, using fastp at Q25 for trimming and MiXCR for clone calling, and kept in-frame beta chains. Rows with a matching CDR3 protein are joined into one entry that keeps the most common DNA and genes. The sample yields about a million distinct CDR3 sequences; over 15% were counted once. The top ten hold roughly 6% of the sample. Sequences were obtained from blood, either unsorted or a sorted T cell fraction (not recorded which). The receptors were gathered from a human donor who was either an allogeneic HSCT recipient or a stem cell or donor lymphocyte infusion donor (not recorded which). It is not recorded whose cells these are; they may come from a transplant donor.

This sequence joins TRBV12-3 or TRBV12-4 and TRBJ1-5, with TRBD1 matching 7 bases. The CDR3 is 15 residues long. With V trimmed by 3 bases and J by 6 bases, 8 bases remained unmatched. The CDR3 loop reads CASSFGGTAIQPQHF. CDR3 sequence (DNA): TGTGCCAGCAGTTTTGGGGGGACAGCAATTCAGCCCCAGCATTTT.

The sample holds a few counts of this clonotype. The CDR3 DNA is TGTGCCAGCAGTTCCGCCGGGGCCAAAACTGAAGCTTTCTTT. It translates to CASSSAGAKTEAFF. The V and J genes are TRBV12-3 or TRBV12-4 and TRBJ1-1, with TRBD1 as a possible D gene (5 bases). The V end was cut by 4 bases, the J end by 5 bases, with 14 bases between. This CDR3 region has 14 residues.

This clonotype has just a few counts. The V and J genes are TRBV29-1 and TRBJ2-5; the match to TRBD2 covers 8 bases. This CDR3 has 12 amino acids. CDR1 is SQVTM, CDR2 ANQGSEA, per germline. The DNA for the CDR3 is TGCAGTACTCGGGGGGGGATGGAGACCCAGTACTTC. Encoded protein: CSTRGGMETQYF. The complete variable domain, with remaining parts taken from reference TRBV29-1 and TRBJ2-5, reads SAVISQKPSRDICQRGTSLTIQCQVDSQVTMMFWYRQQPGQSLTLIATANQGSEATYESGFVIDKFPISRPNLTFSTLTVSNMSPEDSSIYLCSTRGGMETQYFGPGTRLLVL.

A few counts support this clonotype. V is TRBV6-5 and J is TRBJ2-7; weak D call: TRBD1 (7 bases). In germline, CDR1 is MNHEY, CDR2 SVGAGI. V was trimmed by 2 bases and J by 2 bases, leaving 19 bases between them. The CDR3 runs to 17 residues. CDR3 DNA: TGTGCCAGCAGTTACCAACGGAGGGGGCAGCCCACCTACGAGCAGTACTTC. Amino acid sequence: CASSYQRRGQPTYEQYF.

This chain connects TRBV6-2 or TRBV6-3 to TRBJ2-1; the D gene is possibly TRBD1 (5 bases). Germline loops: CDR1 MNHEY, CDR2 SVGEGT. The length of the CDR3 is 12 residues. Trimming removed 6 bases from V and 8 bases from J, with 11 bases in between. CDR3 DNA sequence: TGTGCCAGCAGGGCCGACAGCTATGAGCAGTTCTTC. This translates into CASRADSYEQFF.

V is TRBV27 and J is TRBJ1-1, with D tentatively TRBD1 (6 bases). V lost 0 bases, J lost 6 bases, and 14 bases lay in between. The V gene's germline CDR1 is MNHEY and CDR2 SMNVEV (reference sequence). The CDR3 loop spans 15 amino acids. In DNA, the CDR3 is TGTGCCAGCAGTTTATCGACAGGACGGGTCGCTGAAGCTTTCTTT. The encoded protein is CASSLSTGRVAEAFF.

This clonotype was found a few times. The chain combines TRBV20-1 with TRBJ1-1; 8 nucleotides align to TRBD1. This CDR3 has 16 amino acids. CDR1 and CDR2 from the germline V gene are DFQATT and SNEGSKA (reference sequence). Unmatched junction bases numbered 17, after V lost 7 bases and J lost 4 bases. CDR3 loop: CSGSRAGGTLGTEAFF. The CDR3 DNA follows: TGCAGTGGGTCGCGGGCAGGGGGCACCCTGGGCACTGAAGCTTTCTTT.

The V gene is TRBV2, the J gene TRBJ2-7; D might be TRBD2 (6 bases). V lost 7 bases and J 2 bases, leaving 15 bases between the germline ends. Germline loops: CDR1 SNHLY, CDR2 FYNNEI. CDR3 length: 14 residues. CDR3 sequence (DNA): TGTGCCAGCACCAGACTAGTCCGTACCTACGAGCAGTACTTC. This translates into CASTRLVRTYEQYF.

This clonotype has more than one count but fewer than ten. The V call is TRBV11-2, the J call TRBJ2-7; 8 bases line up with TRBD1. Germline CDR1 is SGHAT and CDR2 is FQNNGV. The CDR3 spans 15 residues. V lost 7 bases and J lost 2; bases outside the gene matches: 10. The CDR3 coding sequence is TGTGCCAGCACCTCGATCAGGGGGCAGCCCTACGAGCAGTACTTC. Protein: CASTSIRGQPYEQYF.

This clonotype was picked up many times. The rearrangement links TRBV9 to TRBJ2-5; perhaps TRBD1 as D (7 bases). CDR1 is SGDLS, CDR2 YYNGEE, per germline. Trimming removed 0 bases from V and 5 bases from J, with 14 bases in between. The CDR3 is made up of 15 amino acids. The CDR3 bases are TGTGCCAGCAGCGTAGCAGGGGGGTTAAGGGAGACCCAGTACTTC. Its translation is CASSVAGGLRETQYF.

Only a few counts were recorded for this clonotype. V and J are TRBV6-5 and TRBJ1-5; 8 bases agree with TRBD1. The CDR3 runs to 14 residues. The ends lost 0 bases at V and 11 bases at J; junction bases unmatched: 6. Germline V gene data show CDR1 as MNHEY and CDR2 as SVGAGI. CDR3 nucleotides: TGTGCCAGCAGTTACTCGAGACAGGGGCTCTCCCAGCATTTT. Residues: CASSYSRQGLSQHF.

This clonotype was observed a handful of times. The CDR3 region is CASSLATWGGSSYEQYF. The CDR3 DNA sequence: TGTGCCAGCAGTTTAGCCACCTGGGGGGGGAGCTCCTACGAGCAGTACTTC. The chain couples TRBV12-3 or TRBV12-4 to TRBJ2-7, with 7 bases aligning to TRBD2. The CDR3 is 17 amino acids. With 0 bases clipped from V and 0 bases from J, the junction kept 8 bases outside the gene matches.

This chain connects TRBV5-1 to TRBJ2-3; no reliable D call. Germline V gene sequence: CDR1 SGHRS, CDR2 YFSETQ. Between the trimmed V and J ends, which lost 0 bases and 3 bases, there was a span of 14 bases. This CDR3 comprises 16 residues. CDR3 in amino acids: CASSLAFPKRTDTQYF. CDR3 coding DNA: TGCGCCAGCAGCTTGGCTTTCCCGAAACGGACAGATACGCAGTATTTT.

This sequence joins TRBV7-2 and TRBJ1-1; 9 nucleotides agree with TRBD1. The J segment lost 6 bases and the V segment lost 5 bases, leaving 7 bases of the junction unmatched. The CDR3 has 14 residues. Germline CDR1 SGHTA, CDR2 FQGNSA. The CDR3 sequence: CASSLQRDRAEAFF. CDR3 DNA: TGTGCCAGCAGCCTCCAAAGGGACAGGGCTGAAGCTTTCTTT.

This clonotype was detected a few times. The chain recombines TRBV2 with TRBJ2-1; D perhaps matches TRBD2 (5 bases). V was trimmed by 4 bases and J by 5 bases, leaving 9 bases between them. Germline V CDR1 and CDR2: SNHLY, FYNNEI. The CDR3 runs to 13 residues. CDR3 amino acids: CASSAGLNNEQFF. CDR3 bases: TGTGCCAGCAGTGCGGGATTGAACAATGAGCAGTTCTTC.

The rearrangement uses TRBV20-1 and TRBJ2-4; TRBD1 or TRBD2 may be the D gene (6 bases each). The germline V and J ends were trimmed by 6 bases and 0 bases, with 18 bases remaining between them. This CDR3 contains 16 residues. The germline gives CDR1 DFQATT, CDR2 SNEGSKA (reference sequence). The CDR3 sequence: CSAPGGTSLAKNIQYF. The CDR3 bases are TGCAGTGCGCCCGGAGGGACATCCCTAGCCAAAAACATTCAGTACTTC.

This chain joins TRBV4-2 and TRBJ2-3, with D unresolved. CDR3 length: 14 residues. The V gene's germline CDR1 is LGHNA and CDR2 YNFKEQ. Trimming left V 1 base short and J 0 bases short, with 5 bases between. Here the CDR3 reads CASSQVQSTDTQYF. The CDR3 DNA sequence: TGTGCCAGCAGCCAAGTGCAGAGCACAGATACGCAGTATTTT.

The chain is built from TRBV3-1 and TRBJ2-7; tentative D call: TRBD2 (5 bases). The CDR3 has 15 residues. Trimming stripped 4 bases from V and 2 bases from J, with 15 bases between. Germline lookup yields CDR1 LGHDT and CDR2 YNNKEL (reference sequence). The chain's CDR3 is CASSPMVAYTYEQYF. The CDR3 bases are TGTGCCAGCAGCCCTATGGTAGCGTATACCTACGAGCAGTACTTC.

This clonotype was seen only once. The V call is TRBV3-1, the J call TRBJ2-5; 10 nucleotides match TRBD2. Germline CDR1 is LGHDT and CDR2 is YNNKEL (reference sequence). CDR3 length equals 19 residues. The trim removed 0 bases at V and 2 bases at J, leaving 12 bases unmatched. The CDR3 protein is CASSQDRFTSGTNQETQYF. In DNA, the CDR3 is TGTGCCAGCAGCCAAGATCGGTTCACTAGCGGGACAAATCAAGAGACCCAGTACTTC.

A few counts support this clonotype. J is TRBJ1-1 and V is TRBV6-5; the D gene is possibly TRBD1 (5 bases). The length of the CDR3 is 16 residues. In germline, CDR1 is MNHEY, CDR2 SVGAGI. Trimming removed 0 bases from V and 0 bases from J, with 11 bases in between. CDR3 nucleotide sequence: TGTGCCAGCAGTTACTCTGGGGGTTTAATGAACACTGAAGCTTTCTTT. The encoded protein is CASSYSGGLMNTEAFF.

V is TRBV25-1 and J is TRBJ1-3; TRBD1 agrees at 7 bases. Germline V lookup: CDR1 MGHDK, CDR2 SYGVNS. With V trimmed by 4 bases and J by 3 bases, 6 bases remained unmatched. The CDR3 is 15 amino acids. The CDR3 DNA follows: TGTGCCAGCAGTGCCTTAGACAGGGATGGAAACACCATATATTTT. Protein: CASSALDRDGNTIYF.

This clonotype was observed a handful of times. The chain uses TRBV29-1 and TRBJ2-7; no definite D call. Germline V gene data show CDR1 as SQVTM and CDR2 as ANQGSEA. The CDR3 runs 15 residues. Trimming removed 0 bases at V and 0 bases at J, with 12 bases between. CDR3 nucleotide sequence: TGCAGCGTTGAAGATGGGTCCGCGAGCTCCTACGAGCAGTACTTC. It translates to CSVEDGSASSYEQYF.

CDR3 in amino acids: CSVDTGYEKLFF. The DNA of the CDR3 is TGCAGCGTTGATACTGGGTACGAAAAACTGTTTTTT. The V gene is TRBV29-1, the J gene TRBJ1-4, with no clear D. Trimming left V 3 bases short and J 8 bases short, with 10 bases between. Germline V gene lookup returns CDR1 SQVTM and CDR2 ANQGSEA. The CDR3 sequence is 12 residues long.

This rearrangement joins TRBV20-1 to TRBJ2-3, with D perhaps TRBD2 (6 bases). From germline, CDR1 is DFQATT and CDR2 SNEGSKA (reference sequence). The CDR3 consists of 16 residues. Trimming took 4 bases from V and 6 from J, leaving 23 bases between them. Here the CDR3 DNA reads TGCAGTGCTAAAAGGCGTGAGGAGGGGCGCCCGGATACGCAGTATTTT. Translation: CSAKRREEGRPDTQYF.

There are a few counts of this clonotype. CDR3 bases: TGTGCCAGCAGCCATTTGAGGACTGCGAACACCGGGGAGCTGTTTTTT. This sequence encodes CASSHLRTANTGELFF. The chain uses TRBV5-6 and TRBJ2-2, with a tentative D call TRBD2 (5 bases). V lost 4 bases to trimming and J lost 0 bases, with 13 bases between them. This CDR3 is built from 16 residues. Germline CDR1 reads SGHDT; CDR2 reads YYEEEE.

The table lists this clonotype with a few counts. CDR3 in amino acids: CASSFLFLLAGYNEQFF. The CDR3 DNA is TGTGCCAGCAGTTTCCTCTTCCTACTAGCGGGGTACAATGAGCAGTTCTTC. The rearrangement uses TRBV12-3 or TRBV12-4 and TRBJ2-1; the match to TRBD2 covers 10 bases. With 3 bases clipped from V and 4 bases from J, the junction kept 9 bases outside the gene matches. The CDR3 sequence is 17 residues long.

The V call is TRBV29-1, the J call TRBJ2-7; D ambiguous. This CDR3 has 15 residues. Germline CDR1 is SQVTM and CDR2 is ANQGSEA. V shed 2 bases and J shed 0 bases, with 14 bases lying between them. CDR3 nucleotide sequence: TGCAGCGTTGAATCCCAGATAGAAAACTCCTACGAGCAGTACTTC. Encoded protein: CSVESQIENSYEQYF.

The sample holds a few counts of this clonotype. The V and J genes are TRBV6-5 and TRBJ2-3; the match to TRBD2 covers 9 bases. The germline CDR1 and CDR2 sequences are MNHEY and SVGAGI. This CDR3 region has 12 residues. After removal of 6 bases from V and 6 bases from J, the junction contained 1 base not matched to a gene. The CDR3 here is CASRTSGDTQYF. CDR3 DNA sequence: TGTGCCAGCAGGACTAGCGGCGATACGCAGTATTTT.

The sample holds a few counts of this clonotype. The V gene is TRBV20-1, the J gene TRBJ1-3; a possible D gene is TRBD1 (6 bases). Germline V gives CDR1 DFQATT, CDR2 SNEGSKA (reference sequence). V was trimmed by 2 bases and J by 6 bases, leaving 14 bases between them. This CDR3 has 14 amino acids. Written as DNA, the CDR3 is TGCAGTGCTAGATTGAGGGGGACGGCAAACACCATATATTTT. This gives the protein CSARLRGTANTIYF.

V usage is TRBV6-2 or TRBV6-3 and J usage is TRBJ2-3; D is undetermined. Germline CDR1 is MNHEY and CDR2 is SVGEGT. The CDR3 covers 14 residues. Trimming cost V 5 bases and J 1 base, with 10 bases left between them. CDR3 sequence (DNA): TGTGCCAGCAGTACCCTGATACGCACAGATACGCAGTATTTT. Residues: CASSTLIRTDTQYF.